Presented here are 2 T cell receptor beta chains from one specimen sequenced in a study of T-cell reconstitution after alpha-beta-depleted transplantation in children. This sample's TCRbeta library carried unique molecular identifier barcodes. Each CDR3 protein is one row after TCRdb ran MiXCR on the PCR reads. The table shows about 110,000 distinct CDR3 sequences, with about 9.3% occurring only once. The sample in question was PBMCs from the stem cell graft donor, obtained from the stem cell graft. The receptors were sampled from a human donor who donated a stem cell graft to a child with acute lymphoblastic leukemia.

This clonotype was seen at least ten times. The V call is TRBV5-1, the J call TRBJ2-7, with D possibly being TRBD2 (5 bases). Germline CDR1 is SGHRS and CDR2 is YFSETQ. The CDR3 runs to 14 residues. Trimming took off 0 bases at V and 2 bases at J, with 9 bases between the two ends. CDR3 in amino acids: CASSLVLGTYEQYF. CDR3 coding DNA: TGCGCCAGCAGCTTGGTACTAGGAACCTACGAGCAGTACTTC.

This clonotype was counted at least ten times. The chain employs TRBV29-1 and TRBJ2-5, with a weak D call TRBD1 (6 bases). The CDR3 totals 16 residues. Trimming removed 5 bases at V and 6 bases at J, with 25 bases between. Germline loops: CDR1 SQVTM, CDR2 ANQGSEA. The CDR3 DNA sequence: TGCAGCGTTAACGAGTGGTACAGGGAATGGGCCAAGACCCAGTACTTC. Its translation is CSVNEWYREWAKTQYF.